The 21 T cell receptor beta chains reported below all come from one sample, sequenced in a study of CD8 T cell repertoires and HIV-1 epitope variants. Method: immunoSEQ multiplex PCR; TCRdb's copy keeps in-frame clones and lacks some. Found here are about 5,000 clones, about 63% of them singletons; the top ten hold around 38%. These receptors lack a known antigen. Input material: cultured CD8+ T cells derived from PBMCs. These receptors originate from a male donor with HIV.

This clone came up once. V usage is TRBV28 and J usage is TRBJ2-6; D uncertain. Germline lookup yields CDR1 MDHEN and CDR2 SYDVKM. V was pared by 8 bases and J by 3 bases, with 11 bases between. This CDR3 is built from 14 residues. In nucleotides, the CDR3 is TGTGCCAGCCAAAATCCCTTTGGGGCCAACGTCCTGACTTTC. Protein product: CASQNPFGANVLTF.

The chain recombines TRBV14 with TRBJ2-2, with D possibly TRBD2 on 6 matching bases. The CDR3 has 17 amino acids. Germline V CDR1 and CDR2: SGHDN, FVKESK. V was cut by 1 base and J by 5 bases, with 17 bases left in between. CDR3 amino acids: CASSQGGDFLGTGELFF. CDR3 DNA: TGTGCCAGCAGCCAAGGAGGGGACTTCCTAGGGACCGGGGAGCTGTTTTTT.

The rearrangement links TRBV11-3 to TRBJ2-5; TRBD1 aligns across 7 bases. The CDR3 loop spans 14 amino acids. Unmatched junction bases numbered 2, after V lost 3 bases and J lost 1 base. Germline V gene lookup returns CDR1 SGHNT and CDR2 YENEEA. The CDR3 here is CASSLDRSQETQYF. The DNA of the CDR3 is TGTGCCAGCAGCTTGGACAGGTCCCAAGAGACCCAGTACTTC.

The gene calls are TRBV27 and TRBJ2-2, with unresolved D. The CDR3 is 12 amino acids. Germline lookup yields CDR1 MNHEY and CDR2 SMNVEV (reference sequence). Between the trimmed V and J ends, which lost 4 bases and 11 bases, there was a span of 11 bases. CDR3 DNA: TGTGCCAGCAGTTACGATGGAAGTGAGCTGTTTTTT. It yields the protein CASSYDGSELFF.

This clone was recorded once. The chain has TRBV7-6 and TRBJ2-1; 8 bases are shared with TRBD2. The J segment lost 6 bases and the V segment lost 2 bases, leaving 6 bases of the junction unmatched. Germline CDR1 SGHVS, CDR2 FNYEAQ. CDR3 size: 15 residues. In DNA, the CDR3 is TGTGCCAGCAGCTTATGGGGGACTAGTGGCAATGAGCAGTTCTTC. Translation gives CASSLWGTSGNEQFF. The variable domain in full, completed from reference TRBV7-6 and TRBJ2-1, reads GAGVSQSPRYKVTKRGQDVALRCDPISGHVSLYWYRQALGQGPEFLTYFNYEAQQDKSGLPNDRFSAERPEGSISTLTIQRTEQRDSAMYRCASSLWGTSGNEQFFGPGTRLTVL.

The V and J genes are TRBV7-8 and TRBJ2-1; 8 bases fit TRBD1. Unmatched junction bases numbered 3, after V lost 3 bases and J lost 5 bases. Germline-derived CDR1 and CDR2 are SGHVS and FQNEAQ. This CDR3 is built from 14 residues. The CDR3 nucleotides read TGTGCCAGCAGCTTGGAACAGGGGGACAATGAGCAGTTCTTC. Amino acids: CASSLEQGDNEQFF.

The chain combines TRBV11-2 with TRBJ1-1; 10 bases fit TRBD1. Trimming at V came to 0 bases and at J to 12 bases, leaving 7 bases not matched to a gene. The CDR3 length is 14 residues. CDR1 is SGHAT, CDR2 FQNNGV, per germline. CDR3 coding DNA: TGTGCCAGCAGCTTAGAGAGGGACAGGGGCGAAACTTTCTTT. It codes for CASSLERDRGETFF.

The V gene is TRBV19, the J gene TRBJ1-4, with no clear D. This CDR3 has 14 residues. Per the germline V gene, CDR1 is LNHDA and CDR2 is SQIVND (reference sequence). V was shortened by 1 base and J by 8 bases, with 11 bases between the two germline ends. This CDR3 is CASSIVGVSEKLFF. CDR3 nucleotides: TGTGCCAGTAGTATAGTTGGGGTGAGCGAAAAACTGTTTTTT.

The CDR3 loop reads CASSPHPYANTDTQYF. CDR3 nucleotides: TGTGCCAGCAGCCCCCACCCGTACGCCAACACAGATACGCAGTATTTT. The chain combines TRBV9 with TRBJ2-3; D unclear. The CDR3 length is 16 residues. CDR1 is SGDLS and CDR2 is YYNGEE in the germline V gene. V lost 4 bases and J lost 2, with 17 bases in between. Full variable domain (missing parts from reference TRBV9 and TRBJ2-3): DSGVTQTPKHLITATGQRVTLRCSPRSGDLSVYWYQQSLDQGLQFLIQYYNGEERAKGNILERFSAQQFPDLHSELNLSSLELGDSALYFCASSPHPYANTDTQYFGPGTRLTVL.

The table lists this clone with a few counts. The V call is TRBV2, the J call TRBJ2-3; TRBD1 or TRBD2 may be the D gene (5 bases each). Trimming pared 8 bases from V and 0 bases from J, leaving 12 bases between. This CDR3 has 14 residues. Looked up from germline, CDR1 is SNHLY and CDR2 is FYNNEI. DNA of the CDR3: TGTGCCAGCGGGGGTTTATCTAGCACAGATACGCAGTATTTT. Residues: CASGGLSSTDTQYF.

V usage is TRBV15 and J usage is TRBJ2-5; no reliable D call. Germline CDR1 is LNHNV and CDR2 is YYDKDF (reference sequence). The CDR3 covers 11 residues. Trimming stripped 4 bases from V and 5 bases from J, with 5 bases between. The CDR3, as DNA: TGTGCCACCAGCACGAGCGAGACCCAGTACTTC. Amino acid sequence: CATSTSETQYF.

This clone was observed a few times. V is TRBV5-1 and J is TRBJ2-7, with unresolved D. Germline V CDR1 and CDR2: SGHRS, YFSETQ. Trimming stripped 0 bases from V and 6 bases from J, with 7 bases between. The CDR3 consists of 12 residues. The CDR3 DNA reads as TGCGCCAGCAGCTTGGACAGTGGCGAGCAGTACTTC. Its protein is CASSLDSGEQYF.

In this sample, this clone turned up once. The J gene is TRBJ1-2, the V gene TRBV6-1; 8 bases are a match to TRBD1. The J segment lost 10 bases and the V segment lost 0 bases, leaving 7 bases of the junction unmatched. The CDR3 loop spans 14 amino acids. From germline, CDR1 is MNHNS and CDR2 SASEGT. The CDR3 DNA reads TGTGCCAGCAGTGAAGCTTTCGACAGGGGATTCTACACCTTC. Amino acid sequence: CASSEAFDRGFYTF.

V is TRBV9 and J is TRBJ1-6; tentative D call: TRBD1 (6 bases). V was trimmed by 4 bases and J by 7 bases, leaving 18 bases between them. This CDR3 spans 16 amino acids. Germline CDR1 is SGDLS and CDR2 is YYNGEE. CDR3 amino acids: CASSPLGGQGNSPLHF. In DNA form, the CDR3 reads TGTGCCAGCAGCCCGCTGGGGGGGCAAGGGAATTCACCCCTCCACTTT.

The chain combines TRBV5-6 with TRBJ1-1, with a weak D call TRBD1 (5 bases). Trimming removed 1 base at V and 8 bases at J, with 9 bases between. CDR3 length equals 12 residues. Germline CDR1 SGHDT, CDR2 YYEEEE. CDR3 region: CASSLRGTEAFF. CDR3 nucleotides: TGTGCCAGCAGCTTGAGGGGAACGGAAGCTTTCTTT.

The gene calls are TRBV2 and TRBJ1-5; 7 nucleotides align to TRBD1. The V segment lost 8 bases and the J segment 3 bases; nucleotides outside the gene matches: 10. The CDR3 totals 15 residues. Germline V gene sequence: CDR1 SNHLY, CDR2 FYNNEI. The CDR3: CASLLRQGTNQPQHF. The CDR3 nucleotides are TGTGCCAGCCTCCTCCGACAGGGAACCAATCAGCCCCAGCATTTT.

Here the CDR3 reads CASSDGNSESFTDTQYF. In DNA form, the CDR3 reads TGCGCCAGCAGTGACGGGAATAGCGAGAGCTTCACAGATACGCAGTATTTT. This rearrangement joins TRBV10-2 to TRBJ2-3; possible D gene TRBD2, 5 bases. Germline lookup yields CDR1 WSHSY and CDR2 SAAADI. CDR3 length: 17 residues. V lost 3 bases and J 2 bases, leaving 18 bases between the germline ends.

The chain couples TRBV7-9 to TRBJ2-3; TRBD1 aligns across 7 bases. CDR1 is SEHNR and CDR2 is FQNEAQ in the germline V gene (reference sequence). With 6 bases clipped from V and 5 bases from J, the junction kept 2 bases outside the gene matches. The CDR3 totals 12 residues. CDR3 sequence: CASRTGLDTQYF. The DNA of the CDR3 is TGTGCCAGCAGGACAGGGTTAGATACGCAGTATTTT.

This clone was counted a few times. The chain carries TRBV6-5 and TRBJ2-7, with unresolved D. In germline, CDR1 is MNHEY, CDR2 SVGAGI. The CDR3 consists of 13 residues. Trimming left V 2 bases short and J 0 bases short, with 5 bases between. CDR3 amino acids: CASSYMSSYEQYF. The CDR3 nucleotides read TGTGCCAGCAGTTACATGAGCTCCTACGAGCAGTACTTC.

The CDR3 nucleotides are TGTGCCAGCAGCTTGGCAAGGGTCACAGATACGCAGTATTTT. This encodes CASSLARVTDTQYF. V usage is TRBV5-6 and J usage is TRBJ2-3; D is uncertain. The CDR3 is 14 amino acids. Germline lookup yields CDR1 SGHDT and CDR2 YYEEEE. V gave up 0 bases and J gave up 2 bases, with 7 bases separating them.

This clone is large in the sample. J is TRBJ1-5 and V is TRBV7-9; the D gene is possibly TRBD1 (5 bases). Germline V lookup: CDR1 SEHNR, CDR2 FQNEAQ (reference sequence). This CDR3 spans 12 amino acids. V lost 6 bases and J lost 6, with 9 bases in between. CDR3 nucleotide sequence: TGTGCCAGCAGAGCGGGGACTCAGCCCCAGCATTTT. Residues: CASRAGTQPQHF.